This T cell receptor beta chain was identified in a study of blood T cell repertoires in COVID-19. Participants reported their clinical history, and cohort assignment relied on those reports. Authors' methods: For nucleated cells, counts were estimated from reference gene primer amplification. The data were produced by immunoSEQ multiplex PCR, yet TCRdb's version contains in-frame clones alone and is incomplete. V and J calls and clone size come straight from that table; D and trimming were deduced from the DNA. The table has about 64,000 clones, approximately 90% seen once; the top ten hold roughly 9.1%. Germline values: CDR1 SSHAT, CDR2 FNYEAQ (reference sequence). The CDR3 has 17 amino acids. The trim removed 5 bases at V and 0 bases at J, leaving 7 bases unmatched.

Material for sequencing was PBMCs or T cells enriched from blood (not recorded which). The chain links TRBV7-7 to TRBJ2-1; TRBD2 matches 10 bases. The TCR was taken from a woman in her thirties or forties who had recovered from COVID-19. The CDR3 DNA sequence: TGTGCCAGCAGCCTGGGACTAGCGAGCGGCTCCTACAATGAGCAGTTCTTC. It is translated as CASSLGLASGSYNEQFF.